The entry below gives a single TCR beta chain sequence along with its context. These data come from a study of blood T cell repertoires in COVID-19. Study-wide background: Material from acute and convalescent COVID-19 was sourced from the United States, Italy and Spain.

How the authors handled the data: Amplification from reference gene primers served as the basis for estimated nucleated cell counts. Data came from immunoSEQ multiplex PCR; TCRdb stores just in-frame clones and leaves some out. Clone size and the V and J calls come from that table; the DNA yielded D and trimming. Of 150,000 to 200,000 clones detected, about 86% appear once; the ten largest clones hold around 7%. This TCR was sampled from a woman older than 75 in a cohort sampled during active or convalescent COVID-19. The sample taken for sequencing was peripheral blood.

The CDR3, as DNA: TGTGCCAGCAGTCGACAGGGTCTCGGTAGCAATCAGCCCCAGCATTTT. Translation gives CASSRQGLGSNQPQHF. The chain recombines TRBV27 with TRBJ1-5; 7 bases line up with TRBD1. The V gene's germline CDR1 is MNHEY and CDR2 SMNVEV (reference sequence). This CDR3 is 16 amino acids long. V gave up 5 bases and J gave up 0 bases; unmatched junction bases: 7.